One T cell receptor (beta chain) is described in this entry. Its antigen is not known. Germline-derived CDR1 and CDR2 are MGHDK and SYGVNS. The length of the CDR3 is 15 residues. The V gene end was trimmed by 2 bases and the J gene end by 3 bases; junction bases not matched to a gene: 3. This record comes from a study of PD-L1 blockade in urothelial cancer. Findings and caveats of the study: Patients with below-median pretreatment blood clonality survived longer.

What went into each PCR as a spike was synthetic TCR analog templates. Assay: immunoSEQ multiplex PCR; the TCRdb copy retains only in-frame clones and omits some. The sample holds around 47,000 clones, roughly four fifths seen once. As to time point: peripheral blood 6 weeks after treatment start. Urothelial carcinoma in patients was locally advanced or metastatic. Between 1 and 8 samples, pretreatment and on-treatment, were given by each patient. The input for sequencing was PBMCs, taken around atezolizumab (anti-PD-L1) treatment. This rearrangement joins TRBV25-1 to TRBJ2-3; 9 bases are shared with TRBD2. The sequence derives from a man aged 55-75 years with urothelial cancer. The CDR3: CASSESGGRTDTQYF. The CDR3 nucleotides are TGTGCCAGCAGTGAAAGCGGGGGGCGGACAGATACGCAGTATTTT.